These T cell receptor beta chains were read from a single sample in a study of OX40 agonist ivuxolimab in advanced cancers. Method: immunoSEQ multiplex PCR; TCRdb's copy keeps in-frame clones and lacks some. Of about 70,000 clones listed, approximately 86% were seen once; the top ten hold under 2.5%. Sample: CD4+ or CD8+ T cells sorted from blood, taken in a trial of the OX40 agonist ivuxolimab. The receptors derive from an adult with an advanced solid tumor such as melanoma, head and neck, liver or kidney cancer. The CDR3 runs from the conserved cysteine through the conserved F or W. A D gene is named only where the DNA matches it firmly.

TRBJ2-3 | TRBV5-1 | NA | CASSLEGRSSTDTQYF
TRBJ2-3 | TRBV19 | NA | CASSIGDGTDTQYF
TRBJ2-3 | TRBV16 | NA | CASSQWDDTQYF
TRBJ1-5 | TRBV5-1 | NA | CASSLGVGQPQHF
TRBJ2-1 | TRBV12-5 | TRBD2 | CASGSGLLAEPYNEQFF
TRBJ2-1 | TRBV19 | TRBD2 | CARPTSGNNEQFF
TRBJ1-2 | TRBV28 | TRBD1 | CASSPGQGFGYTF
TRBJ2-7 | TRBV14 | NA | CASSPRGESSYEQYF
TRBJ1-2 | TRBV7-8 | NA | CASSAGAGESGYTF
TRBJ1-2 | TRBV14 | NA | CASSKRLGGAYGYTF
TRBJ1-1 | TRBV7-9 | TRBD1 | CASSLSGTGIIMNTEAFF
TRBJ2-1 | TRBV7-3 | TRBD1 | CASSPSGTGRNEQFF
TRBJ2-7 | TRBV10-1 | TRBD2 | CASSENLAGVNEQYF
TRBJ2-1 | TRBV11-3 | NA | CASSFNTYNEQFF
TRBJ1-2 | TRBV7-2 | TRBD1 | CASSRLQGRGGYTF
TRBJ2-3 | TRBV29-1 | TRBD2 | CSVEDPLAGGTDTQYF
TRBJ1-4 | TRBV28 | NA | CASGQPNEKLFF
TRBJ1-3 | TRBV7-6 | NA | CASSSFGNTIYF
TRBJ2-5 | TRBV5-1 | NA | CASSFGSWGETQYF
TRBJ1-2 | TRBV6-6 | NA | CASNSGSVYGYTF
TRBJ2-7 | TRBV5-5 | TRBD1 | CASTFWAGQGGGEQYF
TRBJ2-1 | TRBV10-3 | NA | CAISENYEQFF
TRBJ1-6 | TRBV23-1 | NA | CASRDNYNSPLHF
TRBJ2-3 | TRBV7-9 | NA | CASSTMDTTDTQYF
TRBJ2-5 | TRBV7-9 | NA | CASSLGPIETQYF
TRBJ2-3 | TRBV5-6 | TRBD1 | CASSLDRGGTDTQYF
TRBJ2-7 | TRBV19 | NA | CASSIRGSEQYF
TRBJ2-5 | TRBV18 | NA | CASSPDVPGTQYF
TRBJ2-5 | TRBV6-6 | NA | CASSSTQGGETQYF
TRBJ1-2 | TRBV28 | NA | CASSPPRPRGTNYGYTF
TRBJ1-5 | TRBV5-1 | NA | CASSLGGLSNQPQHF
TRBJ2-7 | TRBV28 | NA | CASRMQGYEQYF
TRBJ2-5 | TRBV4-1 | NA | CASSPLEGNQETQYF
TRBJ1-1 | TRBV6-1 | NA | CASSVGESNTEAFF
TRBJ2-2 | TRBV5-1 | NA | CASSLIGLSNTGELFF
TRBJ2-1 | TRBV5-6 | TRBD2 | CASSPGLAGDPSYNEQFF
TRBJ2-7 | TRBV7-2 | NA | CASSLIRGAYEQYF
TRBJ2-4 | TRBV10-3 | NA | CAISSDEGKNIQYF
TRBJ1-4 | TRBV18 | NA | CASSPPRGISEKLFF